These 25 T cell receptor beta chains were sequenced from one sample in a study of T cell repertoires in cytomegalovirus infection. The antigens of these receptors remain unknown. TCRdb re-derived calls from the reads in MiXCR, one entry per CDR3 protein. The sample lists approximately 34,000 distinct CDR3 sequences, about 48% occurring once. The source was CD8+ T cells from cultured PBMCs, collected from culture after CMV antigen stimulation. The receptors here all came from a human donor in good health (CMV status not recorded). Some clones in this sample may be carry-over from other donors' samples.

The chain uses TRBV20-1 and TRBJ2-3, with 9 bases fitting TRBD1. V gave up 0 bases and J gave up 0 bases; unmatched junction bases: 4. Per the germline V gene, CDR1 is DFQATT and CDR2 is SNEGSKA (reference sequence). This CDR3 has 16 residues. CDR3 sequence: CSARDGDRDSTDTQYF. The DNA of the CDR3 is TGCAGTGCTAGAGATGGGGACAGGGATAGCACAGATACGCAGTATTTT.

This clonotype was picked up a small number of times. This chain links TRBV7-2 with TRBJ1-2; D not resolved. This CDR3 is 12 amino acids long. The germline V and J ends were trimmed by 6 bases and 5 bases, with 10 bases remaining between them. The germline gives CDR1 SGHTA, CDR2 FQGNSA. CDR3 bases: TGTGCCAGCAGTGATATTCAGTATGGCTACACCTTC. Its protein product is CASSDIQYGYTF.

The chain employs TRBV28 and TRBJ2-1, with 8 bases that match TRBD2. The germline gives CDR1 MDHEN, CDR2 SYDVKM. This CDR3 region has 15 residues. V was pared by 5 bases and J by 4 bases, with 7 bases of the junction left unmatched. The CDR3 nucleotides are TGTGCCAGCAGTCTTACTAGCGGAGGGTACAATGAGCAGTTCTTC. It codes for CASSLTSGGYNEQFF.

The rearrangement uses TRBV13 and TRBJ2-3, with 8 nucleotides matching TRBD2. This CDR3 has 14 residues. Germline CDR1 PRHDT, CDR2 FYEKMQ (reference sequence). V lost 5 bases and J lost 6; bases outside the gene matches: 7. CDR3 sequence: CASSLGLEVDTQYF. CDR3 in DNA: TGTGCCAGCAGCCTGGGACTAGAGGTCGATACGCAGTATTTT.

The chain employs TRBV5-1 and TRBJ1-2, with a possible D match to TRBD1 (6 bases). This CDR3 has 16 residues. Trimming stripped 1 base from V and 6 bases from J, with 19 bases between. CDR1 is SGHRS, CDR2 YFSETQ, per germline. CDR3 residues: CASSLRQGRPYDGYTF. The CDR3 coding sequence is TGCGCCAGCAGCTTGAGGCAGGGGCGACCCTACGATGGCTACACCTTC.

This rearrangement joins TRBV12-3 or TRBV12-4 to TRBJ2-5; D is perhaps TRBD2 (5 bases). V was trimmed by 0 bases and J by 3 bases, leaving 5 bases between them. This CDR3 has 13 residues. The DNA of the CDR3 is TGTGCCAGCAGTTTAGCGACTAAAGAGACCCAGTACTTC. This gives the protein CASSLATKETQYF.

This rearrangement joins TRBV18 to TRBJ1-2; 8 nucleotides agree with TRBD1. V lost 0 bases, J lost 1 base, and 4 bases stayed unmatched. Germline loops: CDR1 KGHSH, CDR2 LQKENI. CDR3 length equals 16 residues. The CDR3 sequence: CASSPPDRDFNYGYTF. The CDR3 region has the DNA TGTGCCAGCTCACCACCGGACAGGGACTTTAACTATGGCTACACCTTC.

V gene TRBV6-6 combines with J gene TRBJ1-2, with D uncertain. The germline gives CDR1 MNHNY, CDR2 SVGAGI (reference sequence). The CDR3 has 14 amino acids. V was pared by 0 bases and J by 4 bases, with 9 bases between. The CDR3 coding sequence is TGTGCCAGCAGTTACTCGCGGGGAGTCTATGGCTACACCTTC. It codes for CASSYSRGVYGYTF.

The chain is built from TRBV6-6 and TRBJ2-3; TRBD1 aligns across 8 bases. V gave up 6 bases and J gave up 0 bases; unmatched junction bases: 11. CDR3 length: 17 amino acids. The germline CDR1 and CDR2 sequences are MNHNY and SVGAGI (reference sequence). CDR3 nucleotide sequence: TGTGCCAGCAGGCTACAGACAGGGGCCCCAAGCACAGATACGCAGTATTTT. It is translated as CASRLQTGAPSTDTQYF.

The chain carries TRBV7-9 and TRBJ2-7; tentatively, D is TRBD1 (6 bases). The CDR3 has 13 amino acids. V was pared by 1 base and J by 5 bases, with 9 bases between. CDR1 is SEHNR, CDR2 FQNEAQ, per germline (reference sequence). The CDR3 protein is CASSLGTENEQYF. The CDR3 DNA reads TGTGCCAGCAGCTTAGGGACAGAAAACGAGCAGTACTTC. Complete variable domain (other parts from reference TRBV7-9 and TRBJ2-7): DTGVSQNPRHKITKRGQNVTFRCDPISEHNRLYWYRQTLGQGPEFLTYFQNEAQLEKSRLLSDRFSAERPKGSFSTLEIQRTEQGDSAMYLCASSLGTENEQYFGPGTRLTVT.

This clonotype was detected only once. The V call is TRBV27, the J call TRBJ1-2; 10 nucleotides align to TRBD1. Germline assignment: CDR1 MNHEY and CDR2 SMNVEV (reference sequence). CDR3 length: 13 residues. Losses at the gene ends were 6 bases for V and 5 bases for J; bases not matched to a gene: 3. The CDR3 DNA reads TGTGCCAGCAGCGGGACAGGGGATTATGGCTACACCTTC. It is translated as CASSGTGDYGYTF.

This rearrangement joins TRBV7-4 to TRBJ2-7, with D hard to call. The germline V and J ends were trimmed by 5 bases and 7 bases, with 9 bases remaining between them. The CDR3 extends over 11 amino acids. CDR1 is SGHVT, CDR2 SQSDAQ, per germline. The CDR3: CASSPNREQYF. DNA of the CDR3: TGTGCCAGCAGCCCAAATCGGGAGCAGTACTTC.

The V call is TRBV7-2, the J call TRBJ2-5; TRBD2 matches at 9 bases. Germline trimming cut 6 bases from V and 5 bases from J; bases unmatched to any gene: 10. CDR1 and CDR2 (germline): SGHTA, FQGNSA. This CDR3 region has 15 residues. In DNA, the CDR3 is TGTGCCAGCAGACCAACTGGGACTAGCCGGGAGACCCAGTACTTC. Encoded protein: CASRPTGTSRETQYF.

Only one count was recorded for this clonotype. V usage is TRBV12-3 or TRBV12-4 and J usage is TRBJ2-3; possible D gene TRBD2, 6 bases. The length of the CDR3 is 15 residues. Trimming removed 6 bases at V and 1 base at J, with 14 bases between. CDR3 DNA sequence: TGTGCCAGCAGGCCGCGGGGAGGAGGCACAGATACGCAGTATTTT. Translating gives CASRPRGGGTDTQYF.

J is TRBJ2-1 and V is TRBV2; tentative D call: TRBD1 (8 bases). Trimming shortened V by 5 bases and J by 10 bases, and 18 bases separated the two germline ends. Germline values: CDR1 SNHLY, CDR2 FYNNEI. CDR3 length: 14 amino acids. The CDR3 DNA sequence: TGTGCCAGCAGTTCAACAGACAGGGGACTAGAGCAGTTCTTC. It encodes CASSSTDRGLEQFF.

With respect to this clonotype: One junction end does not reproduce the germline sequence, and a read error may be involved. The chain has TRBV7-1 and TRBJ2-7, with D perhaps TRBD1 (6 bases). TRBV7-1 is marked as an open reading frame, function uncertain. This CDR3 has 15 residues. CDR3 residues: CDSSSRDIGFYEHYF. The CDR3 bases are TGTGACAGTAGCTCCCGGGACATCGGTTTCTACGAGCATTACTTC.

The genes are TRBV11-3 and TRBJ2-2, with D perhaps assigned TRBD1 or TRBD2 (6 bases each). V dropped 5 bases and J dropped 1 base, with 8 bases sitting between them. Germline CDR1 reads SGHNT; CDR2 reads YENEEA. The CDR3 contains 14 residues. The CDR3 spells CASSGGLNTGELFF. In nucleotides, the CDR3 is TGTGCCAGCAGCGGGGGGCTGAACACCGGGGAGCTGTTTTTT.

The chain employs TRBV12-5 and TRBJ2-1; possibly TRBD2 for D (5 bases). The CDR3 covers 13 residues. CDR1 and CDR2 from the germline V gene are LGHNT and FRNRAP. V lost 3 bases and J 7 bases, leaving 10 bases between the germline ends. CDR3 nucleotide sequence: TGTGCTAGTGGTTTTGGGAGTGGGAATGAGCAGTTCTTC. It encodes CASGFGSGNEQFF.

This rearrangement joins TRBV7-3 to TRBJ1-2, with 7 bases identical to TRBD1. The CDR3 sequence is 14 residues long. CDR1 and CDR2 from the germline V gene are SGHTA and FQGTGA. V was clipped by 5 bases and J by 4 bases; unmatched bases: 7. The CDR3 nucleotides read TGTGCCAGCAGCCCCACAGGGGAAGTCTATGGCTACACCTTC. Translated: CASSPTGEVYGYTF.

This chain uses TRBV6-5 with TRBJ2-7; 9 nucleotides align to TRBD2. V dropped 2 bases and J dropped 5; count of bases not matched to a gene: 16. This CDR3 region has 18 residues. Germline lookup yields CDR1 MNHEY and CDR2 SVGAGI. The CDR3 coding sequence is TGTGCCAGCAGTTACACTCCCCCTCTGGCTAGCGGGACCCACGAGCAGTACTTC. The encoded protein is CASSYTPPLASGTHEQYF.

Only a few counts were recorded for this clonotype. The chain has TRBV7-6 and TRBJ1-5; D gene ambiguous. The CDR3 has 15 amino acids. Germline V gene lookup returns CDR1 SGHVS and CDR2 FNYEAQ. Deletions cut 5 bases from V and 4 bases from J, with 15 bases between. The CDR3 DNA reads TGTGCCAGCAGCCCCCAATCGGGAGATAATCAGCCCCAGCATTTT. Translated, it gives CASSPQSGDNQPQHF.

This chain uses TRBV5-1 with TRBJ2-1; D possibly corresponds to TRBD1 (7 bases). The CDR3 contains 19 residues. Germline V gene data show CDR1 as SGHRS and CDR2 as YFSETQ. V was pared by 0 bases and J by 1 base, with 20 bases between. In DNA, the CDR3 is TGCGCCAGCAGCTTGGTTCCAAGGGGGCGCCGGGGGTCCTACAATGAGCAGTTCTTC. Translated: CASSLVPRGRRGSYNEQFF.

The chain uses TRBV4-1 and TRBJ1-2, with D possibly matching TRBD1 (5 bases). Germline assignment: CDR1 MGHRA and CDR2 YSYEKL. The CDR3 runs 15 residues. V was shortened by 0 bases and J by 5 bases, with 13 bases between the two germline ends. The DNA of the CDR3 is TGCGCCAGCAGCCAAGAGTTCGGGGGAGAATATGGCTACACCTTC. Its protein product is CASSQEFGGEYGYTF.

This clonotype has a handful of counts. The chain joins TRBV20-1 to TRBJ2-7, with 13 bases matching TRBD2. The V gene end was trimmed by 5 bases and the J gene end by 2 bases; junction bases not matched to a gene: 15. This CDR3 is 18 amino acids long. CDR1 is DFQATT, CDR2 SNEGSKA, per germline (reference sequence). CDR3 amino acids: CSAFDMGLAGLNAYEQYF. DNA for the CDR3: TGCAGTGCTTTCGATATGGGACTAGCGGGGTTAAATGCCTACGAGCAGTACTTC.

This clonotype was seen only a few times. The CDR3 nucleotides are TGTGCCAGCCGAACAGGGGGTAGCCACAATGAGCAGTTCTTC. This translates into CASRTGGSHNEQFF. The chain combines TRBV6-5 with TRBJ2-1, with TRBD1 matching 8 bases. Germline assignment: CDR1 MNHEY and CDR2 SVGAGI. V lost 8 bases and J lost 5; bases outside the gene matches: 8. CDR3 size: 14 residues.